The T cell receptor (beta chain) described here comes from a study of control samples from healthy donors and cancer patients. This clone was counted between two and nine times. Clones were sequenced by immunoSEQ multiplex PCR, and TCRdb holds only the in-frame ones, with some missing. The table records tens of thousands of clones, roughly 96% of them present only once. The germline V and J ends were trimmed by 3 bases and 2 bases, with 17 bases remaining between them. This CDR3 spans 17 amino acids. Germline V gives CDR1 SGHNT, CDR2 YYREEE (reference sequence). Sequenced material: blood. The gene calls are TRBV5-4 and TRBJ1-4; the D gene is possibly TRBD1 (6 bases). The TCR was taken from a woman aged 30 to 39 in good health. CDR3 nucleotide sequence: TGTGCCAGCAGCTCTGGACAGTCCGAGGGGACTAATGAAAAACTGTTTTTT. Translated: CASSSGQSEGTNEKLFF.